This T cell receptor beta chain is from a study of blood T cell repertoires in COVID-19. About the research overall: Samples came from the United States, Italy and Spain, spanning acute and convalescent COVID-19. The analysed material was cDNA or gDNA that came from T cells, B-cell-depleted T cells, or PBMCs.

Per the study methods: Scientists estimated how many nucleated cells there were by amplifying reference gene primers. This table comes from immunoSEQ multiplex PCR, and its TCRdb copy is limited to in-frame clones, with some not included. That table gives V, J and clone size, and the DNA gave D and trimming. The sample shows a few hundred thousand clones, nearly 90% of them seen only once. J gave up 2 bases and V 7 bases, and 7 bases lay outside the gene matches. CDR1 and CDR2 from the germline V gene are SNHLY and FYNNEI. The CDR3 length is 14 residues. The Seattle patients joined while their infection was active and were tracked longitudinally afterward.

The chain uses TRBV2 and TRBJ1-1; 7 nucleotides match TRBD1. The specimen was peripheral blood. The TCR sequence derives from a woman aged 25-40 years with COVID-19, enrolled during active disease. This CDR3 is CASTIGTVNTEAFF. In DNA, the CDR3 is TGTGCCAGCACGATCGGGACAGTAAACACTGAAGCTTTCTTT.